Sequencing of this T cell receptor beta chain was carried out in a study of identical twins. General study points: Low generation-probability sequences were in excess among twin-shared out-of-frame alpha sequences. Models, which agreed with sharing between unrelated individuals, nonetheless underestimated the out-of-frame TCR alpha sharing seen in monozygotic twins.

Unique molecular identifiers were present on cDNA, and template switching added a universal primer site. TCRdb analysed the 5' RACE reads with MiXCR anew, one entry per CDR3 protein. Of around 650,000 distinct CDR3 sequences listed, under 8.5% were seen once; the top ten hold roughly 1.6%. All donors were healthy Caucasians. V shed 0 bases, J shed 3 bases, and the junction held 0 bases outside the gene matches. The CDR3 spans 15 residues. On this clonotype itself: Its antigen is not identified.

These data were also reused for a study on yellow fever vaccine responses in identical twins.

The sample was PBMCs. The origin of this receptor is a woman under 30 in good health. The genes are TRBV12-3 or TRBV12-4 and TRBJ2-3, with 10 bases matching TRBD1. CDR3 region: CASSLADRGTDTQYF. The CDR3 nucleotides are TGTGCCAGCAGTTTAGCGGACAGGGGGACAGATACGCAGTATTTT.